The rows below give T cell receptor beta chains drawn from one sample of a study of blood T cells in healthy people across ages. TCRdb fed the 5' RACE reads into MiXCR, producing one record per CDR3 protein. The data hold 630,000 or so distinct CDR3 sequences, with 32% observed a single time. Sequencing was carried out using blood. These receptors all stem from an elderly woman in good health. Both conserved end residues are part of each CDR3. Clone size appears in some rows only: once, few, many, or a class for an expanded clone.

v_gene | abundance | CDR3aa
TRBV6-2/TRBV6-3 | - | CASSPYIGVYNSPLHF
TRBV6-2/TRBV6-3 | many | CASSYRVVGGVSEQFF
TRBV28 | - | CASSLQQGLSYNSPLHF
TRBV28 | many | CASRSQGANYGYTF
TRBV13 | - | CASSRRQGRRSGNTIYF
TRBV5-1 | many | CASSLVEKGRETQYF
TRBV18 | many | CASSPRSETQYF
TRBV30 | few | CAWSRGTDPQLRRGEKLFF
TRBV4-1 | many | CASSQDQGLATETQYF
TRBV7-8 | many | CASSLAGAITHEQYF
TRBV27 | many | CASSLSPRGEQYF
TRBV27 | few | CASRFTSGGCQETQYF
TRBV20-1 | many | CSAEGRGYGEQFF
TRBV7-2 | - | CASSLGGQYYNNEQFF
TRBV7-2 | - | CASSFGATDYGYTF
TRBV20-1 | many | CSARESGQGSRSYEQYF
TRBV28 | once | CASSDSPAGSTDTQYF
TRBV10-3 | many | CAISRQKETQYF
TRBV7-2 | - | CASSLGGTKWEQYF
TRBV4-3 | - | CASSQGVGMNTEAFF